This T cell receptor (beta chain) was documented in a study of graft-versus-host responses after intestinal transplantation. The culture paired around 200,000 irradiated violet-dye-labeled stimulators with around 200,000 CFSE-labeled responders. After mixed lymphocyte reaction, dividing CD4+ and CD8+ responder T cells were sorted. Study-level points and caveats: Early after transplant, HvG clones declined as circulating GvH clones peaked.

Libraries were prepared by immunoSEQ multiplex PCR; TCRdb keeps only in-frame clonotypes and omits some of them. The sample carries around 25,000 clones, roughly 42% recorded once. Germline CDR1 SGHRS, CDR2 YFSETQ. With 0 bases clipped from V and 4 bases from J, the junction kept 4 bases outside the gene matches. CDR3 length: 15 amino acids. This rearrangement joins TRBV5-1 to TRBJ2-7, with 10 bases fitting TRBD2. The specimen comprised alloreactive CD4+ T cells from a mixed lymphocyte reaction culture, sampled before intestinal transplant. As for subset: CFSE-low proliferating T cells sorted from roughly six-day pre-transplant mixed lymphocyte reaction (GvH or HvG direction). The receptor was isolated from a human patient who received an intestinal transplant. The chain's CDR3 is CASSLGTSGVYEQYF. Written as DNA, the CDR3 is TGCGCCAGCAGCTTGGGAACTAGCGGGGTTTACGAGCAGTACTTC.